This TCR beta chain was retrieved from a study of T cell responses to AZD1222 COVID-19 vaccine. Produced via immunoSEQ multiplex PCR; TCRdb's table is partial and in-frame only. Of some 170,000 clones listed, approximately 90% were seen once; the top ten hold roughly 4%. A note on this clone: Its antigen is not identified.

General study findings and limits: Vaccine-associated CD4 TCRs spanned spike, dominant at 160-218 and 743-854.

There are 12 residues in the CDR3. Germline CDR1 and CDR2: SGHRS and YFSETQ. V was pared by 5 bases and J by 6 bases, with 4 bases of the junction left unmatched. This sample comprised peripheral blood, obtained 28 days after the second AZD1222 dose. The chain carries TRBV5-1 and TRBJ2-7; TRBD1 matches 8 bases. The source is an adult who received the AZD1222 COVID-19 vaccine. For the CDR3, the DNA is TGCGCCAGCAGGTCGACAGGGGTCGAGCAGTACTTC. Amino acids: CASRSTGVEQYF.